The subject of this entry is one TCR beta chain. This clone was seen a single time. Its antigen has not been determined. Base qualities are not at hand, and no much larger clone is one base apart. TCR CDR3 regions were amplified from genomic DNA by multiplex PCR using the deep immunoSEQ assay. Extracted genomic DNA from each cell subset was spread evenly across all wells of several immunoSEQ 96-well plates, with each plate serving as a replicate. For sorted subsets, around 0.2 ug of genomic DNA, equivalent to about 30,000 T cell genomes, went into each replicate PCR. Purified libraries were measured with a Qubit 3.0 fluorometer, size-checked on a Bioanalyzer 2100, and measured again with the KAPA Library Quantification kit. Every immunoSEQ 96-well plate was sequenced on a separate single-read 150-cycle Illumina NextSeq 550 flow cell. On the authors' methods: Because the immunoSEQ output held only junctional sequences and lacked quality scores, the filtering could not match the filtering applied to full-length reads. To assign V/J genes and CDR3, sequences were annotated using PyIR, a Python wrapper for IgBLAST v1.9, with IMGT germline references. Reads were removed for weak V/J assignments (E-value above 1e-6), missing CDR3, stop codons, out-of-frame junctions, or ambiguous translated residues. V3J clonotypes were defined as sequences sharing the same inferred V gene, J gene, and CDR3 amino acid sequence. To compute the percentage overlap between repertoires, the number of shared unique clonotypes was divided by the size of the smaller repertoire. Repertoire richness was assessed with RTK rarefaction, the Chao1 estimator, and Recon v2.1 estimates of unobserved clonotypes. Generation probabilities were computed with OLGA for all TCRbeta clonotypes obtained by the gDNA method from several donors. TCRdb stores this immuneACCESS table with in-frame sequences only. Part of the clones is absent; in the studies checked, under half of the shortfall reflects unresolved V genes, and no reason is known for the rest. V, J and clone size were drawn from that table, and D and trimming were deduced from the DNA. In all, the sample holds roughly 2.5 million clones, and approximately 90% of those were seen once. Jointly, the top ten make up roughly 0.14% of the sample.

Donors were healthy HIV-negative adults with no recently reported acute infections or vaccinations. Only Caucasian adults living in Nashville, Tennessee, USA were represented among the donors. CD4+ T cells were enriched by magnetic negative selection; naive cells were then positively selected on CD45RA, and the negative fraction formed the memory subset. After blood collection by leukapheresis, PBMCs were isolated using Ficoll-Histopaque density gradient centrifugation and then cryopreserved in the vapor phase of liquid nitrogen. Purity and quantity of every magnetically sorted T cell population were checked by analytical flow cytometry. Genomic DNA was isolated from each sorted fraction and quantified by UV absorbance on a Nanodrop 2000c. Looking up the germline V gene yields CDR1 MDHEN and CDR2 SYDVKM. The junction shows trimming of 1 base on V and 0 bases on J, and the gene matches do not reach 4 bases of it. The CDR3 starts with the cysteine, ends with the phenylalanine, and has 17 residues. Only CDR3 DNA remains: 51 bases, in frame from the first base.

The sample is drawn from a study of shared clonotypes between healthy human individuals (dated by TCRdb to 2020 to 2022). Regarding the complete study: Three men and two women, aged 18 to 49 years, made up the cohort. For each donor, CD4 naive and CD4 memory were each run on three plates, CD8 naive on two plates, and CD8 memory on one plate. Different laboratories and diverse techniques were used to prepare libraries and sequence TCR repertoires, to increase sequencing depth and limit assay-specific biases. Blood TCR repertoires of five healthy adults were deeply sequenced to estimate repertoire size and the extent of clonotype sharing between individuals. Per donor, leukapheresis produced somewhere between about 0.85 and 8.9 billion PBMCs. Study-wide conclusions, independent of this receptor: The small number of donors limited the genetic and exposure-history diversity represented. Higher generation probabilities were observed for clonotypes shared by all four sorted-subset donors than for non-shared clonotypes. Naive subsets generally had larger estimated clonotype richness than memory subsets. Incomplete sequencing was indicated by rarefaction of sorted-subset datasets, despite the large sequencing depth. Pairwise subsampling indicated that sequencing depth was expected to affect the degree of clonotype sharing among donors. Sampling was restricted to blood, and TCR repertoires in tissue are likely to differ from TCR repertoires in blood. When a handful of donors were compared, the shared fraction of clonotypes was around 5.1% for naive CD4, 3.5% for naive CD8, 2.3% for memory CD4, and around 0.37% for memory CD8.

The receptor was derived from a man between 18 and 35 years old in good health. The chain is assembled from TRBV28 and TRBJ1-3; a stretch of 9 junction bases matches TRBD1. The sample was naive CD4+ T cells sorted from blood. In light of the paper, this sample's cell subset or site label describes: CD45RA+ positively selected. The CDR3 is CASSLSGTGSSGNTIYF. At the DNA level, the sequence is TGTGCCAGCAGTTTATCCGGGACAGGGTCCTCTGGAAACACCATATATTTT.